The 9 T cell receptor beta chains presented below share a single source sample, sequenced in a study of cytomegalovirus exposure and HLA in healthy donors. Primers included in the PCR were 60 Vbeta and 13 Jbeta primers. Sequencing used immunoSEQ multiplex PCR; TCRdb keeps in-frame clones, though not all of them. The table shows some 150,000 clones, with about 80% occurring only once. The sample comprised PBMCs. These TCRs come from a young man in good health and CMV-seropositive.

The V gene is TRBV2, the J gene TRBJ1-4, with D tentatively TRBD1 (6 bases). Germline CDR1 SNHLY, CDR2 FYNNEI. The CDR3 is 17 amino acids. V was trimmed by 5 bases and J by 4 bases, leaving 20 bases between them. In DNA form, the CDR3 reads TGTGCCAGCAGTATACCACTTGGACAGCGTTTTAATGAAAAACTGTTTTTT. The encoded protein is CASSIPLGQRFNEKLFF.

The J gene is TRBJ1-2, the V gene TRBV28, with 7 bases identical to TRBD1. V was clipped by 6 bases and J by 5 bases; unmatched bases: 9. Germline V gene sequence: CDR1 MDHEN, CDR2 SYDVKM. This CDR3 is built from 14 residues. CDR3 sequence reads: CASRVETGPYGYTF. The CDR3 region has the DNA TGTGCCAGCAGGGTCGAGACAGGGCCTTATGGCTACACCTTC.

The J gene is TRBJ2-5, the V gene TRBV11-2, with no clear D. Germline V gives CDR1 SGHAT, CDR2 FQNNGV. Trimming removed 0 bases from V and 0 bases from J, with 8 bases in between. This CDR3 has 15 residues. In DNA, the CDR3 is TGTGCCAGCAGCTTAGATCCCCCGTACCAAGAGACCCAGTACTTC. It is translated as CASSLDPPYQETQYF.

The chain carries TRBV28 and TRBJ1-5, with 10 nucleotides matching TRBD1. V dropped 0 bases and J dropped 3; count of bases not matched to a gene: 5. This CDR3 region has 17 residues. Germline V gives CDR1 MDHEN, CDR2 SYDVKM. As DNA, the CDR3 is TGTGCCAGCAGTTTATGGGGACAGGGGCGGGCCAATCAGCCCCAGCATTTT. Residues: CASSLWGQGRANQPQHF.

The table lists this clone with a count of one. This chain connects TRBV7-9 to TRBJ1-6, with 10 nucleotides matching TRBD1. Germline V gene lookup returns CDR1 SEHNR and CDR2 FQNEAQ (reference sequence). The ends lost 5 bases at V and 8 bases at J; junction bases unmatched: 9. The CDR3 length is 16 residues. CDR3 region: CASSAGTGAEHSPLHF. CDR3 bases: TGTGCCAGCAGCGCAGGGACAGGGGCAGAGCATTCACCCCTCCACTTT. Complete variable domain (other parts from reference TRBV7-9 and TRBJ1-6): DTGVSQNPRHKITKRGQNVTFRCDPISEHNRLYWYRQTLGQGPEFLTYFQNEAQLEKSRLLSDRFSAERPKGSFSTLEIQRTEQGDSAMYLCASSAGTGAEHSPLHFGNGTRLTVT.

The rearrangement uses TRBV28 and TRBJ2-4, with D uncertain. The CDR3 contains 12 residues. V lost 4 bases, J lost 9 bases, and 10 bases lay in between. Per germline, CDR1 MDHEN and CDR2 SYDVKM. The CDR3 DNA reads TGTGCCAGCAGTTCGGCAGGTTCCATTCAGTACTTC. It yields the protein CASSSAGSIQYF.

V gene TRBV28 combines with J gene TRBJ1-2, with 9 bases identical to TRBD1. V shed 4 bases, J shed 2 bases, and the junction held 5 bases outside the gene matches. From germline, CDR1 is MDHEN and CDR2 SYDVKM. This CDR3 region has 15 residues. Here the CDR3 DNA reads TGTGCCAGCAGTTCGGGACAGGGAGGGAACTATGGCTACACCTTC. Its translation is CASSSGQGGNYGYTF.

This chain joins TRBV4-1 and TRBJ1-1; D uncertain. The CDR3 spans 14 residues. The V gene's germline CDR1 is MGHRA and CDR2 YSYEKL. V shed 1 base and J shed 4 bases, with 10 bases lying between them. The CDR3 nucleotides read TGCGCCAGCAGCCAAGGTGAGGGCACCACTGAAGCTTTCTTT. This encodes CASSQGEGTTEAFF.

V and J are TRBV5-4 and TRBJ1-6, with a tentative D call TRBD1 (5 bases). Germline CDR1 reads SGHNT; CDR2 reads YYREEE (reference sequence). The CDR3 totals 14 residues. The germline V and J ends were trimmed by 1 base and 5 bases, with 7 bases remaining between them. CDR3 bases: TGTGCCAGCAGCTTGACGGGGGATAATTCACCCCTCCACTTT. This gives the protein CASSLTGDNSPLHF.